This entry concerns a single T cell receptor (beta chain). This clone was observed a few times. Its target antigen remains unknown. There are no base qualities to consult, and no much larger clone falls within one base. The data are from a study of blood T cell repertoires in COVID-19 (TCRdb year 2020). With regard to the full study: Samples covering the acute and convalescent phases of COVID-19 were provided by collaborators in the United States, Italy and Spain. The samples were drawn from two sources: the first 160 participants of the ongoing ImmuneRACE study, and 1,200 or so subjects contributed by 6 global collaborators. Nearly every sample came with metadata listing a de-identified subject ID, COVID-19 status, age in years and sex. The repertoires were released in a freely available public database intended as a resource for research on the immune response to SARS-CoV-2. Where available, HLA class I and class II types were obtained from metadata supplied by the sample provider rather than from assay-based typing. The material from the prospective study consisted of cDNA or gDNA derived from T cells, B-cell-depleted T cells, or PBMCs. Subjects who had been exposed to COVID-19, were actively infected with it, or had recovered from it provided the deeply sampled blood TCRbeta repertoires that made up the dataset.

From cysteine to phenylalanine, the CDR3 is 13 amino acids long. Just CDR3 DNA is preserved here, 39 bases in frame from base 1. CDR1 SGHKS and CDR2 YYEKEE were looked up in the germline V gene (reference sequence). Trimming at the junction amounts to 3 bases on V and 5 bases on J, and the germline ends lie 12 bases apart. Broad study findings and their caveats: The quantity of clinical and demographic metadata differed by source and by participant and was supplied without curation.

In the prospective study, participants were roughly 18 to 95 years old, resided in about two dozen geographic areas of the United States, and were enrolled through a virtual design. Cohort assignment in the prospective study relied on participant-reported clinical history from a screening survey and a study questionnaire. Recovered participants in ImmuneRACE Cohort 3 were defined as having two consecutive negative NP/OP PCR tests, clearance from a healthcare professional, or resolution of symptoms. Mobile phlebotomists in the prospective study collected whole blood, serum and a nasopharyngeal or oropharyngeal swab from every participant. Additional blood draws and questionnaires over an approximately 2-month period could optionally be provided by prospective study participants. Blood samples from the prospective study were shipped frozen or at room temperature prior to DNA extraction. TCRbeta CDR3 regions were amplified from genomic DNA by means of the immunoSEQ Assay, a bias-controlled multiplex PCR. The authors' analysis ran thus. The number of nucleated cells in each sample was estimated from the amplification of reference gene primers within the assay. To quantify the absolute abundance of each unique TCRbeta CDR3 rearrangement, sequence reads were collapsed and filtered. Productive Simpson clonality was computed per sample as the square root of Simpson's diversity index over productive rearrangements. TCRdb limited this immuneACCESS table to in-frame rearrangements with V and J called. A share of clones is missing; checked studies link under half to unresolved V genes, and the rest is unexplained. The DNA gave D and trimming, while V, J and clone size come from that table. The sample contains roughly 330,000 clones, nearly 90% of them found a single time. The ten largest make up around 6% of the sample.

The chain employs TRBV5-5 and TRBJ2-7, and the D gene may be TRBD1, 5 bases matching. The source material was PBMCs or T cells enriched from blood (not recorded which). The clonotype was recovered from a woman aged 25 to 39 who had recovered from COVID-19. The CDR3: CASSWLGLNEQYF. The DNA is as follows: TGTGCCAGCAGCTGGTTGGGGCTCAACGAGCAGTACTTC.